These 30 T cell receptor beta chains originate from one sample sequenced in a study of shared clonotypes between healthy human individuals. Assay used: immunoSEQ multiplex PCR; TCRdb lists only in-frame clones, some missing. The repertoire includes some 2,000,000 clones, under 97% of them detected once, and 0.1% to 0.15% sits in the top ten. Sequencing was performed on naive CD4+ T cells sorted from blood. As for subset: CD45RA+ positively selected. These TCRs come from a man aged 18 to 29 in good health.

The chain employs TRBV6-5 and TRBJ2-7; D perhaps matches TRBD2 (6 bases). V lost 0 bases, J lost 3 bases, and 15 bases lay in between. This CDR3 spans 16 amino acids. In germline, CDR1 is MNHEY, CDR2 SVGAGI. CDR3 nucleotides: TGTGCCAGCAGTTACTCGATGCTGGGGGGTTTCTACGAGCAGTACTTC. Its protein product is CASSYSMLGGFYEQYF.

This rearrangement joins TRBV23-1 to TRBJ2-2; TRBD1 agrees at 7 bases. TRBV23-1 is designated an ORF whose function remains uncertain. The V and J ends lost 0 bases and 6 bases, in that order; junction bases with no gene match: 16. CDR3 size: 19 residues. The CDR3 DNA is TGCGCCAGCAGTCAATCGAGAACCGGGACAGTTATTCACCCCGGGGAGCTGTTTTTT. Translating gives CASSQSRTGTVIHPGELFF.

The chain is built from TRBV5-1 and TRBJ2-1, with 7 bases aligning to TRBD1. The V gene end was trimmed by 2 bases and the J gene end by 2 bases; junction bases not matched to a gene: 7. This CDR3 is built from 16 residues. CDR1 and CDR2 (germline): SGHRS, YFSETQ. The DNA of the CDR3 is TGCGCCAGCAGCTTAGGGACAGACTTTACCTACAATGAGCAGTTCTTC. Translation: CASSLGTDFTYNEQFF.

In its sample, this clone was seen once. Distinct nucleotide sequences in the sample also encode this CDR3. The chain uses TRBV7-3 and TRBJ2-1; possibly TRBD2 for D (6 bases). From germline, CDR1 is SGHTA and CDR2 FQGTGA. The CDR3 extends over 15 amino acids. V lost 2 bases and J lost 2, with 10 bases in between. The CDR3 DNA reads as TGTGCCAGCAGCTTATCTGGAGGGACCTACAATGAGCAGTTCTTC. Amino acids: CASSLSGGTYNEQFF.

The rearrangement links TRBV7-9 to TRBJ1-5; 10 nucleotides match TRBD1. From germline, CDR1 is SEHNR and CDR2 FQNEAQ (reference sequence). Losses at the gene ends were 5 bases for V and 4 bases for J; bases not matched to a gene: 5. The CDR3 contains 15 residues. CDR3 coding DNA: TGTGCCAGCAGCGCCGGGACAGGGGAGAATCAGCCCCAGCATTTT. It translates to CASSAGTGENQPQHF. The full variable domain, its missing parts supplied by reference TRBV7-9 and TRBJ1-5, is DTGVSQNPRHKITKRGQNVTFRCDPISEHNRLYWYRQTLGQGPEFLTYFQNEAQLEKSRLLSDRFSAERPKGSFSTLEIQRTEQGDSAMYLCASSAGTGENQPQHFGDGTRLSIL.

V and J are TRBV4-1 and TRBJ1-1; 8 bases map to TRBD1. The CDR3 covers 17 residues. In germline, CDR1 is MGHRA, CDR2 YSYEKL. The ends lost 0 bases at V and 10 bases at J; junction bases unmatched: 16. The CDR3 DNA follows: TGCGCCAGCAGCCAAGATCCAGGGACAGGACCTGATATCGGAGCTTTCTTT. Translated: CASSQDPGTGPDIGAFF.

This clone has just one count. The rearrangement uses TRBV30 and TRBJ1-5; 7 bases are shared with TRBD1. The CDR3 has 14 amino acids. CDR1 GTSNPN and CDR2 SVGIG come from the germline V gene (reference sequence). J gave up 7 bases and V 1 base, and 7 bases lay outside the gene matches. CDR3 sequence: CAWSAGTAGQPQHF. DNA of the CDR3: TGTGCCTGGAGTGCCGGGACAGCAGGGCAGCCCCAGCATTTT.

The chain employs TRBV30 and TRBJ1-6; 8 bases are a match to TRBD1. This CDR3 contains 16 residues. Germline V lookup: CDR1 GTSNPN, CDR2 SVGIG (reference sequence). Trimming cost V 2 bases and J 7 bases; bases outside gene matches: 10. The CDR3 protein is CAWSPRTGQGNSPLHF. DNA for the CDR3: TGTGCCTGGAGTCCCCGGACAGGGCAGGGGAATTCACCCCTCCACTTT. The full variable domain, its missing parts supplied by reference TRBV30 and TRBJ1-6, is SQTIHQWPATLVQPVGSPLSLECTVEGTSNPNLYWYRQAAGRGLQLLFYSVGIGQISSEVPQNLSASRPQDRQFILSSKKLLLSDSGFYLCAWSPRTGQGNSPLHFGNGTRLTVT.

The chain links TRBV11-3 to TRBJ1-6, with no clear D. This CDR3 spans 13 amino acids. CDR1 is SGHNT, CDR2 YENEEA, per germline. Trimming removed 4 bases from V and 11 bases from J, with 12 bases in between. DNA for the CDR3: TGTGCCAGCAGCTCGGAAAGTTTGCCACCCCTCCACTTT. It codes for CASSSESLPPLHF.

As regards this clone: This CDR3 is also generated by other DNA sequences in the sample. This chain connects TRBV9 to TRBJ2-3, with TRBD2 identical over 10 bases. Trimming took 0 bases from V and 3 from J; bases not matched to a gene: 4. Germline lookup yields CDR1 SGDLS and CDR2 YYNGEE. This CDR3 region has 16 residues. CDR3 residues: CASSVGTSGGTDTQYF. CDR3 in DNA: TGTGCCAGCAGCGTAGGGACTAGCGGTGGAACAGATACGCAGTATTTT.

V is TRBV6-5 and J is TRBJ2-3; 8 bases align to TRBD2. The germline V gene encodes CDR1 MNHEY and CDR2 SVGAGI. This CDR3 has 13 amino acids. Trimming at V came to 10 bases and at J to 4 bases, leaving 7 bases not matched to a gene. In DNA, the CDR3 is TGTGCCACCCAGCGGGGGCCCGCAGATACGCAGTATTTT. Its protein product is CATQRGPADTQYF.

The chain carries TRBV7-9 and TRBJ1-2; D call uncertain. Germline CDR1 reads SEHNR; CDR2 reads FQNEAQ (reference sequence). This CDR3 is built from 14 residues. V gave up 5 bases and J gave up 0 bases, with 10 bases separating them. CDR3: CASSPGVANYGYTF. In DNA form, the CDR3 reads TGTGCCAGCAGCCCTGGGGTGGCTAACTATGGCTACACCTTC.

The gene calls are TRBV5-4 and TRBJ2-2, with a tentative D call TRBD1 (6 bases). Germline loops: CDR1 SGHNT, CDR2 YYREEE (reference sequence). The CDR3 loop spans 15 amino acids. V was cut by 3 bases and J by 6 bases, with 15 bases left in between. The CDR3 region is CASSSGQIYPGELFF. In DNA, the CDR3 is TGTGCCAGCAGCTCAGGACAGATTTATCCCGGGGAGCTGTTTTTT.

This rearrangement joins TRBV27 to TRBJ1-2; D not certain. V was clipped by 10 bases and J by 0 bases, with 12 bases between them. Germline V lookup: CDR1 MNHEY, CDR2 SMNVEV (reference sequence). The CDR3 loop spans 13 amino acids. CDR3 in DNA: TGTGCCACTGGACGTAGAGCTAACTATGGCTACACCTTC. The encoded protein is CATGRRANYGYTF.

This chain uses TRBV6-1 with TRBJ2-7; 8 nucleotides match TRBD2. The germline gives CDR1 MNHNS, CDR2 SASEGT. J lost 6 bases, V lost 6 bases, and 13 bases had no gene match. CDR3 length: 15 residues. The CDR3 is CASRAPSGGGSEQYF. The CDR3, as DNA: TGTGCCAGCAGGGCGCCAAGCGGGGGTGGGTCCGAGCAGTACTTC.

V is TRBV10-3 and J is TRBJ2-6, with TRBD2 identical over 7 bases. With V trimmed by 0 bases and J by 3 bases, 8 bases remained unmatched. Germline assignment: CDR1 ENHRY and CDR2 SYGVKD. The CDR3 has 18 amino acids. The CDR3 spells CAISESRDSGLGANVLTF. The CDR3 bases are TGTGCCATCAGTGAGTCGAGAGATAGCGGGCTTGGGGCCAACGTCCTGACTTTC.

The CDR3 protein is CAISAGSETQYF. The CDR3 nucleotides are TGTGCCATCAGTGCAGGGTCAGAGACCCAGTACTTC. The chain combines TRBV10-3 with TRBJ2-5; D may be TRBD1 (5 bases). V shed 4 bases and J shed 4 bases, with 7 bases lying between them. Germline lookup yields CDR1 ENHRY and CDR2 SYGVKD. This CDR3 contains 12 residues.

The chain recombines TRBV18 with TRBJ1-6; D is possibly TRBD1 (6 bases). The CDR3 is 16 amino acids. V lost 3 bases and J lost 8, with 17 bases in between. Germline assignment: CDR1 KGHSH and CDR2 LQKENI. The CDR3, as DNA: TGTGCCAGCTCACCCCTTAGGGGGATCCGTTATTCACCCCTCCACTTT. Translation: CASSPLRGIRYSPLHF.

The V call is TRBV10-3, the J call TRBJ2-1; a weak D match, TRBD1 (6 bases). Between the trimmed V and J ends, which lost 7 bases and 9 bases, there was a span of 19 bases. The CDR3 is made up of 14 amino acids. Germline CDR1 reads ENHRY; CDR2 reads SYGVKD. The CDR3 reads CAIKGTTDRGEQFF. For the CDR3, the DNA is TGTGCCATCAAAGGGACAACGGATAGAGGTGAGCAGTTCTTC.

CDR3 coding DNA: TGTGCCAGCTCACAACCGGGACCGCAGAACACTGAAGCTTTCTTT. Amino acid sequence: CASSQPGPQNTEAFF. The genes are TRBV18 and TRBJ1-1; possibly TRBD1 for D (5 bases). The CDR3 is 15 amino acids. Trimming pared 4 bases from V and 1 base from J, leaving 13 bases between. Germline values: CDR1 KGHSH, CDR2 LQKENI.

The V call is TRBV28, the J call TRBJ2-7; D is ambiguous. This CDR3 spans 12 amino acids. Germline V gene data show CDR1 as MDHEN and CDR2 as SYDVKM. Trimming shortened V by 2 bases and J by 6 bases, and 8 bases separated the two germline ends. CDR3 residues: CASSLKIGEQYF. The DNA of the CDR3 is TGTGCCAGCAGTTTAAAGATTGGCGAGCAGTACTTC.

The chain carries TRBV27 and TRBJ2-2; D call uncertain. The CDR3 is 18 residues long. The germline V gene has CDR1 MNHEY and CDR2 SMNVEV (reference sequence). V was cut by 2 bases and J by 0 bases, with 16 bases left in between. CDR3 DNA sequence: TGTGCCAGCAGTTTAATCCCGGGTGGGGTAACGAACACCGGGGAGCTGTTTTTT. Its protein product is CASSLIPGGVTNTGELFF.

This chain connects TRBV4-1 to TRBJ2-1; D not resolved. This CDR3 has 15 residues. V gave up 4 bases and J gave up 5 bases, with 15 bases separating them. Germline V gene lookup returns CDR1 MGHRA and CDR2 YSYEKL. For the CDR3, the DNA is TGCGCCAGCAGCCGACTTATCAGGACGGACAATGAGCAGTTCTTC. Translated, it gives CASSRLIRTDNEQFF.

V is TRBV10-2 and J is TRBJ2-7; TRBD2 agrees at 9 bases. Germline CDR1 WSHSY, CDR2 SAAADI. This CDR3 has 16 amino acids. Trimming removed 4 bases from V and 3 bases from J; junction bases left unmatched: 10. In nucleotides, the CDR3 is TGCGCCAGCAGTGTAATGGGGAGCGGGAGGCTCTACGAGCAGTACTTC. Amino acid sequence: CASSVMGSGRLYEQYF.

Only one count was recorded for this clone. One junction end does not reproduce the germline sequence, and a read error may be involved. J is TRBJ1-3 and V is TRBV28; unclear D gene. CDR3 length: 13 amino acids. Germline V CDR1 and CDR2: MDHEN, SYDVKM. The CDR3 sequence is CASSRALGTPPLF. The CDR3 coding sequence is TGTGCCAGCAGTCGGGCGCTTGGTACACCGCCCTTATTT. Looking up the rest from reference TRBV28 and TRBJ1-3 gives the full variable domain: DVKVTQSSRYLVKRTGEKVFLECVQDMDHENMFWYRQDPGLGLRLIYFSYDVKMKEKGDIPEGYSVSREKKERFSLILESASTNQTSMYLCASSRALGTPPLFGEGSWLTVV.

This chain uses TRBV5-6 with TRBJ2-7; D is undetermined. The CDR3 has 13 amino acids. Germline V gene sequence: CDR1 SGHDT, CDR2 YYEEEE. V was clipped by 1 base and J by 2 bases, with 7 bases between them. As DNA, the CDR3 is TGTGCCAGCAGCTTGTTAACCCCCTACGAGCAGTACTTC. This sequence encodes CASSLLTPYEQYF.

The gene calls are TRBV5-4 and TRBJ2-7; 10 positions match TRBD1. Trimming removed 4 bases from V and 3 bases from J; junction bases left unmatched: 7. Germline lookup yields CDR1 SGHNT and CDR2 YYREEE (reference sequence). This CDR3 spans 15 amino acids. The CDR3 DNA follows: TGTGCCAGCAGCAACCGGGACAGGGGCCTCTACGAGCAGTACTTC. Amino acids: CASSNRDRGLYEQYF.

About this clone: Other DNA variants within this sample encode the same CDR3. The chain uses TRBV29-1 and TRBJ2-3; no definite D call. Germline V CDR1 and CDR2: SQVTM, ANQGSEA. The CDR3 spans 11 residues. V was pared by 6 bases and J by 2 bases, with 6 bases between. The CDR3 reads CSVETTDTQYF. As DNA, the CDR3 is TGCAGCGTCGAGACCACAGATACGCAGTATTTT.

On this clone itself: Within the sample, other DNA sequences also encode this same CDR3. This chain joins TRBV20-1 and TRBJ1-2; D is uncertain. The ends were cut back, 3 bases at V and 4 bases at J, with 6 bases in the middle. The CDR3 length is 11 residues. From germline, CDR1 is DFQATT and CDR2 SNEGSKA (reference sequence). The CDR3 loop reads CSARELYGYTF. The CDR3 DNA follows: TGCAGTGCTAGGGAGCTCTATGGCTACACCTTC.

The V gene is TRBV4-1, the J gene TRBJ1-5; D is undetermined. With 3 bases removed from V and 2 bases from J, the gap between germline ends came to 11 bases. The CDR3 is made up of 15 amino acids. Per the germline V gene, CDR1 is MGHRA and CDR2 is YSYEKL. The CDR3 coding sequence is TGCGCCAGCAGCCAGGCATCAATAGGCAATCAGCCCCAGCATTTT. Amino acids: CASSQASIGNQPQHF.